This T cell receptor (beta chain) was observed in a study of blood T cell repertoires in COVID-19. The study counted Cohort 3 donors as recovered given two negative PCRs, clearance, or symptom resolution. The CDR3 spans 14 residues. Germline CDR1 and CDR2: SGHDN and FVKESK. Losses at the gene ends were 3 bases for V and 4 bases for J; bases not matched to a gene: 4. Libraries were prepared by immunoSEQ multiplex PCR; TCRdb keeps only in-frame clonotypes and omits some of them. The top ten clones hold about 0.63% of a sample with 400,000 or so clones, roughly 87% of them seen once. The V call is TRBV14, the J call TRBJ2-7; 9 bases fit TRBD1. Sequencing was carried out using PBMCs or T cells enriched from blood (not recorded which). The sequence was collected from a man between 18 and 29 years old who had recovered from COVID-19. CDR3 bases: TGTGCCAGCAGCCAGGTTGGGACAGGGTACGAGCAGTACTTC. Translating it yields CASSQVGTGYEQYF.